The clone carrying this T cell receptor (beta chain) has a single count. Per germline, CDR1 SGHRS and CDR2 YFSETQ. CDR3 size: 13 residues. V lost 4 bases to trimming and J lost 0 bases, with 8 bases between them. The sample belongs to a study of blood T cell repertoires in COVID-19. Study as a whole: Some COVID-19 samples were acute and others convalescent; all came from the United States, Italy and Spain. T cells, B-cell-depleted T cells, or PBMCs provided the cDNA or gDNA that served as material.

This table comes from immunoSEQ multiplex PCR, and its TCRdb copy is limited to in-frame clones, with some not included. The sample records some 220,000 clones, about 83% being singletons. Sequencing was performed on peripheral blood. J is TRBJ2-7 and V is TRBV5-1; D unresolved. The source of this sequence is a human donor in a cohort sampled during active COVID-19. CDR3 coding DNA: TGCGCCAGCAGCCCCGGGTCCTCCTACGAGCAGTACTTC. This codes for CASSPGSSYEQYF.